This T cell receptor beta chain was recovered during a study of shared clonotypes between healthy human individuals. Measured with immunoSEQ multiplex PCR; TCRdb has only the in-frame clones, and not every one. The table lists millions of clones, more than 80% of them singletons, with 0.3% to 0.4% in the top ten. The V and J ends lost 5 bases and 0 bases respectively, with 16 bases between them. CDR1 and CDR2 from the germline V gene are MNHNY and SVGAGI (reference sequence). This CDR3 is 16 amino acids long. J is TRBJ1-1 and V is TRBV6-6; D ambiguous. Sequencing was done on a sample of naive CD4+ T cells from PBMCs. Subset specified: CD45RA+ positively selected. The clonotype comes from a man aged 18 to 30 in good health. Some clones in this sample may be carry-over from other donors' samples. The CDR3 sequence: CASSRRASRLNTEAFF. In nucleotides, the CDR3 is TGTGCCAGCAGTCGCCGGGCTTCCCGCTTGAACACTGAAGCTTTCTTT.